The present TCR beta chain was sequenced within a study of tumor-infiltrating lymphocytes in glioblastoma multiforme. Study conclusions and caveats: T cells were not sorted into functional subsets.

TCRB libraries came from RNA via three nested multiplex PCR rounds. Unique molecular identifiers were not described for the libraries. TCRdb independently ran MiXCR on the multiplex PCR reads; one entry per CDR3 protein. The sample holds 12,000 to 15,000 distinct CDR3 sequences, 73% seen once. At least ten counts were recorded for this clonotype. What it binds is not known. A single base separates this from a much larger clone, so it may be a read error. This sequence originates from a male donor with glioblastoma. What was sequenced was brain tumor tissue.

CDR3 amino acids: CASSRTGTSGGYHF. In nucleotides, the CDR3 is TGTGCCAGCAGTAGAACCGGGACTAGCGGGGGTTATCACTTC. The chain carries TRBV4-2 and TRBJ2-7; 14 bases agree with TRBD2. The CDR3 is 14 amino acids. Germline V gene data show CDR1 as LGHNA and CDR2 as YNFKEQ.